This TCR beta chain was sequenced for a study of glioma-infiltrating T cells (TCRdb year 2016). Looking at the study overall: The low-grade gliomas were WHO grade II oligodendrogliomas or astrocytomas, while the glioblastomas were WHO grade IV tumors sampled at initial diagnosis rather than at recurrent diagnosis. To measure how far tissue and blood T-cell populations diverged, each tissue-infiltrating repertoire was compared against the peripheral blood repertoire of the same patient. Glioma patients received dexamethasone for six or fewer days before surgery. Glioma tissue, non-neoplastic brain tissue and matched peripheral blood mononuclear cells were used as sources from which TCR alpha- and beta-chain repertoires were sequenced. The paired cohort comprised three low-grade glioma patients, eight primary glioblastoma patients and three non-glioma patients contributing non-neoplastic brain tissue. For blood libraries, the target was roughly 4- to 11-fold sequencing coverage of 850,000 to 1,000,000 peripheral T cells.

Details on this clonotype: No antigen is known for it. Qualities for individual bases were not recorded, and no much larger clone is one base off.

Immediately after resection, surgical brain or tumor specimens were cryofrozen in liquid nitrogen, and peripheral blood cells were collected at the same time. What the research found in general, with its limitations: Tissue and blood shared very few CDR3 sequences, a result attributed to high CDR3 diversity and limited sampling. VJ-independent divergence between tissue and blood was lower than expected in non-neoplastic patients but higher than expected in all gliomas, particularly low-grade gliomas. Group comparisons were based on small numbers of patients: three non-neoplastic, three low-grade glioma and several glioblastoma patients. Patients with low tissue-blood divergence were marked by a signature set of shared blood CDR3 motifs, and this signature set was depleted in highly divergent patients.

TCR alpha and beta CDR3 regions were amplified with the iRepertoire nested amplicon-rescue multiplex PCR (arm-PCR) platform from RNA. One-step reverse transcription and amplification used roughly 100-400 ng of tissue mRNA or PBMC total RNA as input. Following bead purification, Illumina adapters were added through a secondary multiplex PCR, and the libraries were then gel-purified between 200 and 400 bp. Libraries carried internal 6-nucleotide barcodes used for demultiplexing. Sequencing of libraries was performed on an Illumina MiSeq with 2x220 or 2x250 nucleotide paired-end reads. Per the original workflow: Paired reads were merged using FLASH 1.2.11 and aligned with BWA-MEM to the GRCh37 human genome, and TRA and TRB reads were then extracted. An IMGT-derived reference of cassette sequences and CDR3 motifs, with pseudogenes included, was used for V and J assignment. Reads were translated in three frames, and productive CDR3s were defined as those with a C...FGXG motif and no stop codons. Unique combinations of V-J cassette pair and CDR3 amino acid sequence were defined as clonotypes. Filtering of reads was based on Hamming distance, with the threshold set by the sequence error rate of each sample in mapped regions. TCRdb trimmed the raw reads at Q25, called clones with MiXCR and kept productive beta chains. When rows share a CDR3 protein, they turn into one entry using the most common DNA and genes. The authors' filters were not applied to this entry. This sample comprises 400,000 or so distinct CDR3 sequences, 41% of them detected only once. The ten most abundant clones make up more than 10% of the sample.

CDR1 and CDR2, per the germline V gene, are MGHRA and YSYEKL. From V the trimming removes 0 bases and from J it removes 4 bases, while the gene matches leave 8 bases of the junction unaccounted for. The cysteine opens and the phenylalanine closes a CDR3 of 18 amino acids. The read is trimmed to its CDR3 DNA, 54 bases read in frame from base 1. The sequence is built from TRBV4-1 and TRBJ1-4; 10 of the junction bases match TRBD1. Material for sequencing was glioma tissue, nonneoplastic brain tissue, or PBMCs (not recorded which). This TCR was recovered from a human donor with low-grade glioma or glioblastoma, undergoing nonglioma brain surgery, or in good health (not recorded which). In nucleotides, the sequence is TGCGCCAGCAGCCAAGAAGGGACAGGGGTGCACGTTAATGAAAAACTGTTTTTT. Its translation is CASSQEGTGVHVNEKLFF.